One sample yielded the 19 T cell receptor beta chains listed below, sequenced in a study of glioma-infiltrating T cells. Using RNA template, CDR3s of TCR alpha and beta were amplified with iRepertoire arm-PCR. Using its own MiXCR run on the multiplex PCR reads, TCRdb lists one record per CDR3 protein. The sample consists of approximately 190,000 distinct CDR3 sequences, 32% of them appearing once. The sequencing input was glioma tissue, nonneoplastic brain tissue, or PBMCs (not recorded which). Every receptor here comes from a human donor with low-grade glioma or glioblastoma, undergoing nonglioma brain surgery, or in good health (not recorded which).

This clonotype was observed many times. This chain joins TRBV6-5 and TRBJ1-1; tentatively, D is TRBD1 (6 bases). Germline CDR1 reads MNHEY; CDR2 reads SVGAGI. Trimming left V 0 bases short and J 11 bases short, with 22 bases between. The CDR3 runs 16 residues. The CDR3, as DNA: TGTGCCAGCAGTTACTCAAGTCCCGACAGGACGTCAGGGGCTTTCTTT. The encoded protein is CASSYSSPDRTSGAFF.

This clonotype was counted between two and nine times. The chain is built from TRBV14 and TRBJ1-3; D is possibly TRBD1 (5 bases). CDR3 length equals 16 residues. Germline CDR1 SGHDN, CDR2 FVKESK. V dropped 4 bases and J dropped 5 bases, with 18 bases sitting between them. CDR3 nucleotides: TGTGCCAGCAGCCCCCTGTTTCTATGGGGCAGAAACACCATATATTTT. It yields the protein CASSPLFLWGRNTIYF.

With regard to this clonotype: This may be a read error, as it is one base from a much larger clone. The rearrangement joins TRBV29-1 to TRBJ2-7; D is tentatively TRBD1 or TRBD2 (5 bases each). V dropped 6 bases and J dropped 3 bases, with 18 bases sitting between them. Germline values: CDR1 SQVTM, CDR2 ANQGSEA. The CDR3 totals 14 residues. The CDR3 loop is CSVSGWERGYEQYF. The CDR3 nucleotides read TGCAGCGTCTCCGGGTGGGAGAGGGGCTACGAGCAGTACTTC.

CDR3 residues: CASSPRPSGSIYEQYF. The DNA of the CDR3 is TGTGCCAGCAGCCCTAGACCTAGCGGGAGTATCTACGAGCAGTACTTC. The chain uses TRBV7-9 and TRBJ2-7; 10 bases are a match to TRBD2. J was trimmed by 3 bases and V by 5 bases; bases with no gene match: 10. The CDR3 is 16 residues long. Germline values: CDR1 SEHNR, CDR2 FQNEAQ (reference sequence).

V and J are TRBV7-9 and TRBJ2-3; D is unresolved. Germline V gene lookup returns CDR1 SEHNR and CDR2 FQNEAQ (reference sequence). V was pared by 5 bases and J by 3 bases, with 9 bases between. This CDR3 spans 13 amino acids. CDR3 coding DNA: TGTGCCAGCAGCCGCACCGGGACAGATACGCAGTATTTT. Translated: CASSRTGTDTQYF.

Many counts were recorded for this clonotype. The chain carries TRBV6-2 or TRBV6-3 and TRBJ2-5; no reliable D call. Trimming stripped 2 bases from V and 1 base from J, with 11 bases between. The CDR3 is made up of 15 amino acids. The germline CDR1 and CDR2 sequences are MNHEY and SVGEGT. The CDR3: CASSYLVGSQETQYF. DNA of the CDR3: TGTGCCAGCAGTTACCTCGTCGGGTCCCAAGAGACCCAGTACTTC.

This clonotype was seen at least ten times. The J gene is TRBJ1-1, the V gene TRBV4-1; D gene unclear. V lost 1 base, J lost 6 bases, and 15 bases lay in between. The CDR3 is made up of 15 amino acids. CDR1 and CDR2 (germline): MGHRA, YSYEKL. CDR3 sequence reads: CASSQGANRLAEAFF. The CDR3 DNA sequence: TGCGCCAGCAGCCAAGGGGCGAATCGATTGGCTGAAGCTTTCTTT.

This clonotype was seen only once. The gene calls are TRBV6-6 and TRBJ1-2, with unresolved D. The germline gives CDR1 MNHNY, CDR2 SVGAGI (reference sequence). This CDR3 is built from 13 residues. Between the trimmed V and J ends, which lost 9 bases and 13 bases, there was a span of 24 bases. In DNA form, the CDR3 reads TGTGCCAGAAGACATCTAACTGGAGGCCCTCGCACCTTC. It is translated as CARRHLTGGPRTF.

V gene TRBV7-8 combines with J gene TRBJ2-1; TRBD2 aligns across 8 bases. The CDR3 is 15 amino acids. The trim removed 5 bases at V and 2 bases at J, leaving 5 bases unmatched. Germline V gene data show CDR1 as SGHVS and CDR2 as FQNEAQ. CDR3 DNA sequence: TGTGCCAGCAGCAGGAGCGGGAGCCCCTACAATGAGCAGTTCTTC. It is translated as CASSRSGSPYNEQFF.

This chain joins TRBV7-9 and TRBJ1-1; 8 bases are shared with TRBD1. The ends lost 1 base at V and 3 bases at J; junction bases unmatched: 4. The germline V gene has CDR1 SEHNR and CDR2 FQNEAQ (reference sequence). The CDR3 totals 15 residues. The CDR3 coding sequence is TGTGCCAGCAGCTTAGGGGCAGGGGGCCACACTGAAGCTTTCTTT. Protein product: CASSLGAGGHTEAFF. Full variable domain (remainder filled in from reference TRBV7-9 and TRBJ1-1): DTGVSQNPRHKITKRGQNVTFRCDPISEHNRLYWYRQTLGQGPEFLTYFQNEAQLEKSRLLSDRFSAERPKGSFSTLEIQRTEQGDSAMYLCASSLGAGGHTEAFFGQGTRLTVV.

Sample share makes this clonotype medium-sized. This rearrangement joins TRBV3-1 to TRBJ1-3; D gene uncertain. CDR1 is LGHDT, CDR2 YNNKEL, per germline (reference sequence). This CDR3 comprises 16 residues. Trimming left V 0 bases short and J 0 bases short, with 9 bases between. For the CDR3, the DNA is TGTGCCAGCAGCCAAGATCGAGAACTCTCTGGAAACACCATATATTTT. Translation: CASSQDRELSGNTIYF.

The chain is built from TRBV4-3 and TRBJ2-7; the match to TRBD2 covers 7 bases. Per germline, CDR1 LGHNA and CDR2 YSLEER. V dropped 4 bases and J dropped 4; count of bases not matched to a gene: 10. The CDR3 contains 15 residues. The chain's CDR3 is CASSPSEGGSYEQYF. The CDR3 region has the DNA TGCGCCAGCAGCCCCTCTGAGGGCGGGAGTTACGAGCAGTACTTC.

As regards this clonotype: It may be a read error: a sequence one base away is much more abundant. Given the absence of the conserved phenylalanine or tryptophan at the CDR3 end, a read error is likely. The J gene is TRBJ1-2, the V gene TRBV7-2; a weak D match, TRBD1 (6 bases). Trimming left V 2 bases short and J 8 bases short, with 12 bases between. This CDR3 contains 13 residues. Looked up from germline, CDR1 is SGHTA and CDR2 is FQGNSA. The CDR3 nucleotides read TGTGCCAGCAGCTTATGGACAGAGGACGGCTACACCCTC. It specifies CASSLWTEDGYTL.

This chain links TRBV19 with TRBJ2-1, with D hard to call. The germline V and J ends were trimmed by 2 bases and 7 bases, with 9 bases remaining between them. Germline V gene data show CDR1 as LNHDA and CDR2 as SQIVND (reference sequence). The CDR3 sequence is 13 residues long. In nucleotides, the CDR3 is TGTGCCAGTAGTATAAACAAGCAAAATGAGCAGTTCTTC. Translated: CASSINKQNEQFF.

This clonotype was picked up many times. The CDR3 reads CASSLNQGTNSPLHF. In DNA form, the CDR3 reads TGTGCCAGCAGTTTGAACCAGGGGACTAATTCACCCCTCCACTTT. V is TRBV6-1 and J is TRBJ1-6; tentatively, D is TRBD1 (6 bases). From germline, CDR1 is MNHNS and CDR2 SASEGT. The CDR3 has 15 amino acids. The V gene lost 5 bases and the J gene lost 6 bases, with 14 bases spanning the gap.

About this clonotype itself: Just one base apart from a much larger clone, this may be a read error. V and J are TRBV7-2 and TRBJ2-7; 7 bases fit TRBD1. CDR1 is SGHTA, CDR2 FQGNSA, per germline. This CDR3 is built from 15 residues. V lost 1 base and J lost 4; bases outside the gene matches: 7. CDR3: CASSLGGGTAYEQYF. Written as DNA, the CDR3 is TGTGCCAGCAGCTTAGGAGGGGGCACCGCTTACGAGCAGTACTTC.

Concerning this clonotype itself: A much larger clone differs by one base, so this may be a read error. The genes are TRBV4-2 and TRBJ2-5, with D unclear. Germline lookup yields CDR1 LGHNA and CDR2 YNFKEQ. The CDR3 spans 14 residues. V was shortened by 0 bases and J by 1 base, with 6 bases between the two germline ends. The CDR3 DNA follows: TGTGCCAGCAGCCAAGACGGTTTCCAAGAGACCCAGTACTTC. It specifies CASSQDGFQETQYF.

This clonotype was seen once. This sequence may be a read error, since a much larger clone differs from it by one base. The chain links TRBV10-3 to TRBJ1-4; no reliable D call. V gave up 6 bases and J gave up 3 bases, with 14 bases separating them. The CDR3 consists of 15 residues. CDR1 and CDR2 from the germline V gene are ENHRY and SYGVKD. CDR3 DNA: TGTGCCATCAGATCAATCGGCAGCTCTAATGAAAAACTGTTTTTT. Translating gives CAIRSIGSSNEKLFF.

Points on this clonotype: Sequence at one end of the junction differs from germline and may be a read error. V usage is TRBV20-1 and J usage is TRBJ2-3, with 7 positions matching TRBD2. The CDR3 contains 16 residues. Germline CDR1 DFQATT, CDR2 SNEGSKA (reference sequence). CDR3 region: CSARALKRGSTDKQYF. CDR3 bases: TGCAGTGCTCGAGCCTTAAAGCGGGGTAGCACAGATAAGCAGTATTTT.